Reported below is one T cell receptor beta chain. The target antigen is unknown. PCR employed 60 Vbeta and 13 Jbeta primers. Profiled with immunoSEQ multiplex PCR; TCRdb holds only in-frame clones, not every one. The repertoire holds about 140,000 clones, with less than 90% as singletons. All donors participated as healthy donors of bone marrow. CDR1 and CDR2 from the germline V gene are MRHNA and SNTAGT. Unmatched junction bases numbered 4, after V lost 4 bases and J lost 0 bases. CDR3 length: 17 residues. This record comes from a study of cytomegalovirus exposure and HLA in healthy donors. In the study overall: Most donors, around 81% of 350 to 450 genotyped, fell in the Caucasian-associated ancestry cluster.

Regarding the study as a whole: Later work associated more than 15,000 TCR beta sequences with HLA alleles at 0.05 false discovery rate.

This receptor was identified in a man in his forties or fifties in good health and CMV-seronegative. Material: PBMCs. The gene calls are TRBV6-4 and TRBJ2-6, with 9 bases identical to TRBD1. The CDR3 is CASSAGTGNSGANVLTF. CDR3 sequence (DNA): TGTGCCAGCAGTGCCGGGACAGGGAACTCTGGGGCCAACGTCCTGACTTTC.